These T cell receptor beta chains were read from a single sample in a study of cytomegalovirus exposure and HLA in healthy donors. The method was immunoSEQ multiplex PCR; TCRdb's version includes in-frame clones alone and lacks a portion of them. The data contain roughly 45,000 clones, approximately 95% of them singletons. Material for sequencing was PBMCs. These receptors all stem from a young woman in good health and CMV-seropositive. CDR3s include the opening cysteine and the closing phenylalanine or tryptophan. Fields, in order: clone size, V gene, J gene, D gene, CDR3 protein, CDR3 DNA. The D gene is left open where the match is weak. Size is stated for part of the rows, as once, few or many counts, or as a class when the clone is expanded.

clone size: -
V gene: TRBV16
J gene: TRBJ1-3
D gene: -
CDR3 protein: CASSQGRRNPGNTIYF
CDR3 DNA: TGTGCCAGCAGCCAGGGCAGGCGAAACCCAGGAAACACCATATATTTT

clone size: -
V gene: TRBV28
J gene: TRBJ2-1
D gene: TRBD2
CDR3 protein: CASSETGLAGSGEQFF
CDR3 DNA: TGTGCCAGCAGCGAAACGGGACTAGCGGGATCTGGTGAGCAGTTCTTC

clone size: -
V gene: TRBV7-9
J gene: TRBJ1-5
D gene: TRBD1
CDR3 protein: CASSLEGQNQPQHF
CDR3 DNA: TGTGCCAGCAGCTTGGAGGGACAGAATCAGCCCCAGCATTTT

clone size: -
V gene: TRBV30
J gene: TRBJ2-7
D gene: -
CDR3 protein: CAWSSLSPEQYF
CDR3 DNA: TGTGCCTGGAGTTCCCTTTCTCCCGAGCAGTACTTC

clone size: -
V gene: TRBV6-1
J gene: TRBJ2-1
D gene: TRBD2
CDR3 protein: CASSEGLNYNEQFF
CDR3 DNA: TGTGCCAGCAGTGAGGGACTAAACTACAATGAGCAGTTCTTC

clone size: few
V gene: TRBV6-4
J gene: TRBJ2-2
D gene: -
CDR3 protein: CASSAGNTGELFF
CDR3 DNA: TGTGCCAGCAGTGCAGGGAACACCGGGGAGCTGTTTTTT

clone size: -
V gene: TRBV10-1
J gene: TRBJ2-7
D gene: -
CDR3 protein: CASSEGGAHYEQYF
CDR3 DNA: TGCGCCAGCAGTGAAGGTGGGGCACACTACGAGCAGTACTTC

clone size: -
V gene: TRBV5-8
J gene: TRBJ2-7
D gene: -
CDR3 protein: CASSFDSGTLSSYEQYF
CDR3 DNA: TGTGCCAGCAGCTTCGACTCCGGGACACTAAGCTCCTACGAGCAGTACTTC

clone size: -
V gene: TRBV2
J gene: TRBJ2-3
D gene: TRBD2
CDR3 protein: CASSAISGSESLDTQYF
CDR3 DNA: TGTGCCAGCAGTGCGATTAGCGGGAGTGAGTCTTTGGATACGCAGTATTTT

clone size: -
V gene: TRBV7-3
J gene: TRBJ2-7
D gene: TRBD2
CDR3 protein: CASSLTREANEQYF
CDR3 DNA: TGTGCCAGCAGCTTAACGCGGGAGGCCAACGAGCAGTACTTC

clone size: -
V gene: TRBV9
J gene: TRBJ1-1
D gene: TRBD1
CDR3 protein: CASSEFLRGRGDTEAFF
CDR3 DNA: TGTGCCAGCAGCGAATTCTTGAGGGGGCGAGGGGACACTGAAGCTTTCTTT

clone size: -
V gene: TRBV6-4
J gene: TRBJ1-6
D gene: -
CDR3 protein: CASRFFLSGSHSPLHF
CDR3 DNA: TGTGCCAGCAGGTTCTTCCTATCAGGGTCTCATTCACCCCTCCACTTT

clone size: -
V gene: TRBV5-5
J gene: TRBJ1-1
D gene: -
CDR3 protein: CASSWDTGPPMNTEAFF
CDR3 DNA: TGTGCCAGCAGCTGGGATACAGGACCACCGATGAACACTGAAGCTTTCTTT

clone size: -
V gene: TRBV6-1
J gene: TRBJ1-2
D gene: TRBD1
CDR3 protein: CASTPDRVDLYGYTF
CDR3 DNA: TGTGCCAGCACCCCGGACAGGGTCGACCTTTATGGCTACACCTTC

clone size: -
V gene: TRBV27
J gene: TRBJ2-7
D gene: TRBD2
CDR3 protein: CASSLASGRDEQYF
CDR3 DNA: TGTGCCAGCAGTTTAGCTAGCGGGAGGGACGAGCAGTACTTC

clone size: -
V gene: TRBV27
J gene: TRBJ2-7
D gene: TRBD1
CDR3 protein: CASRPGTGASYEQYF
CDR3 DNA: TGTGCCAGCAGGCCCGGGACAGGGGCGTCCTACGAGCAGTACTTC

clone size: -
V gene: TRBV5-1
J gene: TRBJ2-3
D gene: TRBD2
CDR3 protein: CASSLGLAGGTDTQYF
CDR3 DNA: TGCGCCAGCAGCCTCGGACTAGCGGGAGGCACAGATACGCAGTATTTT

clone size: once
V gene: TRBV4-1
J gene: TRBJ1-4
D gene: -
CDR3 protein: CASSQDWGEGREKLFF
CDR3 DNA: TGCGCCAGCAGCCAAGATTGGGGGGAGGGTCGGGAAAAACTGTTTTTT

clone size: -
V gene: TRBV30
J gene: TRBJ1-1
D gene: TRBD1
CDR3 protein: CAWSRDRGLAFF
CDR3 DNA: TGTGCCTGGAGCCGGGACAGGGGGCTGGCTTTCTTT

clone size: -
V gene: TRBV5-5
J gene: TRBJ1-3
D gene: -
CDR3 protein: CASSPSGRTGNTIYF
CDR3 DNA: TGTGCCAGCAGCCCAAGCGGACGGACTGGAAACACCATATATTTT

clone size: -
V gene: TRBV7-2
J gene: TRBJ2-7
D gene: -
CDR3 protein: CASSYRTTASYEQYF
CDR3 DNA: TGTGCCAGCAGCTACAGGACTACCGCATCCTACGAGCAGTACTTC

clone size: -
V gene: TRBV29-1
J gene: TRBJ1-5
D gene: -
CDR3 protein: CSVRTSSNQPQHF
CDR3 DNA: TGCAGCGTTCGGACATCTAGCAATCAGCCCCAGCATTTT

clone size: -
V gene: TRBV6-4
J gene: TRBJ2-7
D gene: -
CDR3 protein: CASSVSQGPYEQYF
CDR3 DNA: TGTGCCAGCAGTGTATCACAGGGTCCCTACGAGCAGTACTTC

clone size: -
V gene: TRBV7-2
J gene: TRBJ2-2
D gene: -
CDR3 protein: CASSLESRTAANTGELFF
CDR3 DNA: TGTGCCAGCAGCTTAGAGAGCCGGACAGCCGCGAACACCGGGGAGCTGTTTTTT

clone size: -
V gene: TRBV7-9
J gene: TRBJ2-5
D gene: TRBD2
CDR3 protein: CASSLLAGGQETQYF
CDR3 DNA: TGTGCCAGCAGCCTCCTAGCGGGCGGCCAAGAGACCCAGTACTTC

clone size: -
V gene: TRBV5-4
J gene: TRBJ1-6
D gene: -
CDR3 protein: CASSLFRLNSPLHF
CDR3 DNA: TGTGCCAGCAGCTTGTTCAGACTGAATTCACCCCTCCACTTT

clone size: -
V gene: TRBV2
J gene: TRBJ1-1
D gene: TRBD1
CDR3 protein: CASSVAGQVRAFF
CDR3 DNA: TGTGCCAGCAGTGTCGCGGGACAGGTACGAGCTTTCTTT

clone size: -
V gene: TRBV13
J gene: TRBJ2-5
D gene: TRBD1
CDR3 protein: CASSLGQGHRGETQYF
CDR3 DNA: TGTGCCAGCAGCTTAGGACAGGGGCATCGGGGAGAGACCCAGTACTTC

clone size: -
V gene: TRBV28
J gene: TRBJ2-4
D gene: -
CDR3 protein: CASSWGWAKNIQYF
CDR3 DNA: TGTGCCAGCAGTTGGGGCTGGGCCAAAAACATTCAGTACTTC

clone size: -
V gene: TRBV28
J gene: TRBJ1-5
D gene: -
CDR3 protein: CASTIQGNQPQHF
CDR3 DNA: TGTGCCAGCACCATACAGGGTAATCAGCCCCAGCATTTT

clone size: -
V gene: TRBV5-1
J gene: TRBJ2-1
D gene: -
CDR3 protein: CASSSLTQRGDNEQFF
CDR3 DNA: TGCGCCAGCAGCAGCTTGACCCAAAGAGGTGACAATGAGCAGTTCTTC

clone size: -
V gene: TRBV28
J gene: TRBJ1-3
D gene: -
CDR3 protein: CASRPTGSSGNTIYF
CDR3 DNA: TGTGCCAGCAGGCCTACAGGGAGCTCTGGAAACACCATATATTTT

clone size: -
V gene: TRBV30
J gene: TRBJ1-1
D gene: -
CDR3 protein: CAWSVLGTEAFF
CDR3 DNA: TGTGCCTGGAGTGTACTTGGCACTGAAGCTTTCTTT

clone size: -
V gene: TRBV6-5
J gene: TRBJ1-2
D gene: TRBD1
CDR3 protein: CASRGGGPYGYTF
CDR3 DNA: TGTGCCAGCCGAGGGGGCGGTCCCTATGGCTACACCTTC

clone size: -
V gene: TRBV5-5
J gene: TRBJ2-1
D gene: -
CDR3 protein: CASSWSGPYNEQFF
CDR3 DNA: TGTGCCAGCAGCTGGTCAGGGCCCTACAATGAGCAGTTCTTC

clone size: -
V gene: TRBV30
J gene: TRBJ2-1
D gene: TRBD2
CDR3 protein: CAWTGLAGSYNEQFF
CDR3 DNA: TGTGCCTGGACCGGCCTAGCGGGATCTTACAATGAGCAGTTCTTC

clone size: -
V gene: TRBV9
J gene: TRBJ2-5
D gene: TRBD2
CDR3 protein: CASSVGGLAGGQETQYF
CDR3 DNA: TGTGCCAGCAGCGTAGGAGGACTAGCGGGAGGACAAGAGACCCAGTACTTC